This T cell receptor (beta chain) emerged from a study of identical twins (dated by TCRdb to between 2015 and 2016). About the study as a whole: TCR alpha and beta repertoires from monozygotic twins, unrelated adults of various ages and cord blood were deep-sequenced to test whether fetal clonotypes persist. Replicate twin experiments were performed at different times using different library preparation protocols to rule out contamination.

The full study reports these points: Zero-insertion analyses could be partly confounded by invariant T cells such as MAIT and iNKT, though diverse VJ usage argued against such confounding for most clonotypes. Abundant cord blood beta clonotypes carried fewer insertions; young adult naive repertoires showed a weaker similar trend, while memory repertoires showed none. Compared with coincidental sharing between unrelated individuals, out-of-frame TCR alpha sequences shared between twins had an excess of sequences with low generation probability. The excess sharing between twins in beta out-of-frame sequences was weaker because fewer shared sequences reduced the signal-to-noise ratio. In monozygotic twins, recombination models systematically underestimated out-of-frame TCR alpha sharing, but the models matched the sharing seen between unrelated individuals. Conclusions relied on cross-sectional statistical analysis, since the same donors could not be followed over many years.

The library relied on 5' RACE. The data were produced on an Illumina HiSeq 2000. Template switching added a universal primer binding site, and the final cDNA carried a unique molecular identifier that allowed TCR cDNA molecules to be counted accurately. First-strand cDNA for TCR alpha and beta chains was synthesized from specific primers in the conserved constant-segment region. To control for contamination, every cDNA library was double barcoded, receiving both a SMART-Mk sample barcode and Illumina barcodes. TruSeq adapter sequences and Illumina sample barcodes were added in two successive PCR steps. Sequencing of the TCR alpha and beta cDNA libraries was done on the Illumina HiSeq platform using custom primers. Regarding the original processing steps: MiGEC processed the raw reads to extract unique molecular identifiers, while MiXCR was used to determine the CDR3 positions. Recombination models were inferred per individual with the repgenHMM and IGoR tools using an EM algorithm. Shared clonotypes were analyzed with the tcR package in R, and sharing was normalized by the product of cloneset sizes. To study raw recombination free of thymic and clonal selection effects, out-of-frame nonproductive sequences were analyzed. TCRdb took the public reads, trimmed them with fastp at Q25, ran MiXCR for clone calling and kept in-frame beta chains. Rows with one shared CDR3 protein collapse into an entry with the most common genes and DNA. Clone size and V and J calls follow TCRdb, not the original study. The sample contains 700,000 or so distinct CDR3 sequences, 8.6% of them found a single time. 0.8% to 1% of the sample goes to the ten largest clones.

Every donor in the study was a healthy Caucasian. Three pairs of female monozygotic twins, all aged about 18 to 29 years, were included in the twin cohort. Peripheral blood mononuclear cells were used as the source from which RNA for TCR libraries was isolated. This clonotype came up many times. Its antigen specificity is not known. No clone much larger than this one lies a single base away; base qualities are absent. These data also formed part of another study, on yellow fever vaccine responses in identical twins. Taken from the second paper: The T cell response to vaccination in identical twins was reported by the authors to appear partly convergent and partly personalized. The study precisely tracked vaccine-responding T cell clones in identical twins.

Material: PBMCs. The source of this sequence is a woman aged 18-29 years in good health.

The nucleotide sequence reads as follows: TGTGCCTCCGCGGGCGGCCCTCCAGATACGCAGTATTTT. It encodes CASAGGPPDTQYF. In this chain, TRBV9 is recombined with TRBJ2-3; the D segment could be TRBD2, given 5 matching bases. CDR3 length: 13 amino acids, cysteine to phenylalanine. Of all the DNA, just the CDR3 is kept, 39 bases in frame from base 1. CDR1 SGDLS and CDR2 YYNGEE were looked up in the germline V gene. V gives up 10 bases and J gives up 4 bases, and the segment between their germline ends measures 16 bases.